This T cell receptor beta chain was sequenced during a study of CXCR3-negative and CXCR3-positive naive CD8 T cells. CDR1 is DFQATT and CDR2 is SNEGSKA in the germline V gene (reference sequence). The CDR3 consists of 15 residues. Libraries were UMI-labeled 5' RACE TRB cDNA. TCRdb re-called the 5' RACE reads and shows each CDR3 protein once, DNA omitted. This sample carries roughly 28,000 distinct CDR3 sequences, with about a tenth going to the ten biggest clones. The TCR sequence derives from a human donor in good health. Some clones in this sample may be carry-over from other donors' samples. Sequenced input: memory CD8+ T cells from blood. The V call is TRBV20-1, the J call TRBJ2-5; no DNA is available, so the TRBD1 call from TCRdb remains unchecked. The CDR3 region is CSARFTGGAEETQYF.